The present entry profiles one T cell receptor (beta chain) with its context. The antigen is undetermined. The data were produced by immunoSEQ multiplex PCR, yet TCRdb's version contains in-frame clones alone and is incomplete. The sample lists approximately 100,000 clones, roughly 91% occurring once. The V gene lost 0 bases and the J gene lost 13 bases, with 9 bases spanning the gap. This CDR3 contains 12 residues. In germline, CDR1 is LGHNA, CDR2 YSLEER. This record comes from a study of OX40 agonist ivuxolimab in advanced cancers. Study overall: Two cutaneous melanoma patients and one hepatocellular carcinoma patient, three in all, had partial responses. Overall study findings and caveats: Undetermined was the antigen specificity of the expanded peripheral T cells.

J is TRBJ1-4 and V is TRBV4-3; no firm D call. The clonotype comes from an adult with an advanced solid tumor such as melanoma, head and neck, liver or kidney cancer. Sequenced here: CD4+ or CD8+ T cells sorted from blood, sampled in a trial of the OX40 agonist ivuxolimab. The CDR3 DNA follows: TGCGCCAGCAGCCAAGATGCCGGCAGACTGTTTTTT. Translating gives CASSQDAGRLFF.